This passage covers 22 T cell receptor beta chains from one sample sequenced in a study of control samples from healthy donors and cancer patients. Assay: immunoSEQ multiplex PCR; the TCRdb copy retains only in-frame clones and omits some. The table lists some 120,000 clones, less than 95% of them singletons. The sample was blood. The receptor set was obtained from a man between 18 and 35 years old in good health.

The chain has TRBV6-5 and TRBJ2-1; D gene unclear. The germline CDR1 and CDR2 sequences are MNHEY and SVGAGI. There are 12 residues in the CDR3. The V end lost 6 bases, the J end lost 4 bases, and 7 bases lay between the germline ends. The CDR3 nucleotides are TGTGCCAGCAGCGTCGGGTACAATGAGCAGTTCTTC. Amino acid sequence: CASSVGYNEQFF.

V usage is TRBV18 and J usage is TRBJ1-1; 8 bases map to TRBD1. The V segment lost 3 bases and the J segment 1 base; nucleotides outside the gene matches: 10. The CDR3 extends over 17 amino acids. The germline V gene encodes CDR1 KGHSH and CDR2 LQKENI. The CDR3 DNA follows: TGTGCCAGCTCACCCAATGGACAGGGTGTAGGGAACACTGAAGCTTTCTTT. This sequence encodes CASSPNGQGVGNTEAFF.

The V gene is TRBV2, the J gene TRBJ1-2; D gene unclear. Germline V gene lookup returns CDR1 SNHLY and CDR2 FYNNEI. The CDR3 is 12 residues long. The ends were cut back, 3 bases at V and 4 bases at J, with 6 bases in the middle. CDR3 DNA sequence: TGTGCCAGCAGTGAGGAGGGCTATGGCTACACCTTC. Its protein is CASSEEGYGYTF.

The gene calls are TRBV5-5 and TRBJ2-7; D might be TRBD1 or TRBD2, each matching 6 bases. CDR3 length: 15 amino acids. V lost 0 bases and J 4 bases, leaving 14 bases between the germline ends. Germline CDR1 SGHKS, CDR2 YYEKEE (reference sequence). The CDR3 DNA is TGTGCCAGCAGCTTGGTTCGGGGGCCTGATTACGAGCAGTACTTC. This gives the protein CASSLVRGPDYEQYF.

The chain is built from TRBV6-5 and TRBJ1-3; tentatively, D is TRBD1 (6 bases). This CDR3 spans 14 amino acids. V gave up 8 bases and J gave up 0 bases, with 11 bases separating them. Per germline, CDR1 MNHEY and CDR2 SVGAGI. CDR3 sequence: CASRKQGSGNTIYF. DNA for the CDR3: TGTGCCAGCCGCAAACAGGGCTCTGGAAACACCATATATTTT.

This sequence joins TRBV19 and TRBJ2-7, with D unclear. Germline V gene sequence: CDR1 LNHDA, CDR2 SQIVND (reference sequence). Between the trimmed V and J ends, which lost 0 bases and 1 base, there was a span of 7 bases. The CDR3 has 14 amino acids. CDR3 nucleotides: TGTGCCAGTAGTATAGAGGGCGGTTCCTACGAGCAGTACTTC. Protein: CASSIEGGSYEQYF.

This clone has a handful of counts. V and J are TRBV18 and TRBJ1-5; D perhaps matches TRBD1 (5 bases). The CDR3 extends over 15 amino acids. V was cut by 3 bases and J by 2 bases, with 11 bases left in between. Germline loops: CDR1 KGHSH, CDR2 LQKENI. The CDR3 reads CASSPLGDGNQPQHF. CDR3 in DNA: TGTGCCAGCTCACCTCTGGGGGATGGCAATCAGCCCCAGCATTTT.

V gene TRBV7-9 combines with J gene TRBJ2-3; D is unresolved. V lost 6 bases to trimming and J lost 3 bases, with 16 bases between them. Germline CDR1 is SEHNR and CDR2 is FQNEAQ (reference sequence). The CDR3 spans 15 residues. This CDR3 reads CASSPGHLWTDTQYF. The CDR3 DNA reads as TGTGCCAGCAGTCCGGGCCACCTGTGGACAGATACGCAGTATTTT.

CDR3 protein: CASSPKAGERTGELFF. For the CDR3, the DNA is TGTGCCAGCAGTCCAAAAGCGGGGGAGAGGACCGGGGAGCTGTTTTTT. The chain is built from TRBV5-4 and TRBJ2-2; 8 bases line up with TRBD2. There are 16 residues in the CDR3. CDR1 and CDR2 (germline): SGHNT, YYREEE (reference sequence). Trimming cost V 5 bases and J 5 bases; bases outside gene matches: 11.

The genes are TRBV7-9 and TRBJ1-5; D is ambiguous. Trimming shortened V by 5 bases and J by 4 bases, and 6 bases separated the two germline ends. The V gene's germline CDR1 is SEHNR and CDR2 FQNEAQ (reference sequence). CDR3 length equals 12 residues. CDR3 loop: CASSRGNQPQHF. In DNA form, the CDR3 reads TGTGCCAGCAGCCGCGGGAATCAGCCCCAGCATTTT.

CDR3 loop: CAISESRTVNSPLHF. The CDR3, as DNA: TGTGCCATCAGTGAGTCCCGGACAGTTAATTCACCCCTCCACTTT. This chain joins TRBV10-3 and TRBJ1-6, with D perhaps TRBD1 (6 bases). The CDR3 is 15 residues long. Germline V CDR1 and CDR2: ENHRY, SYGVKD. The V gene lost 0 bases and the J gene lost 6 bases, with 9 bases spanning the gap.

The chain has TRBV6-5 and TRBJ1-2; 9 bases map to TRBD1. The J segment lost 2 bases and the V segment lost 6 bases, leaving 7 bases of the junction unmatched. The CDR3 has 15 residues. The germline V gene encodes CDR1 MNHEY and CDR2 SVGAGI. The DNA for the CDR3 is TGTGCCAGCAGAGATCCGACAGGGGGGAACTATGGCTACACCTTC. It codes for CASRDPTGGNYGYTF.

The V call is TRBV6-5, the J call TRBJ1-2; D possibly corresponds to TRBD1 (5 bases). CDR1 is MNHEY, CDR2 SVGAGI, per germline. Trimming stripped 5 bases from V and 4 bases from J, with 11 bases between. The CDR3 covers 13 residues. The CDR3 region has the DNA TGTGCCAGCAGTACAGCTCAGGGCTATGGCTACACCTTC. Amino acid sequence: CASSTAQGYGYTF.

In this sample, this clone turned up a few times. The chain uses TRBV4-1 and TRBJ1-1; D is ambiguous. The CDR3 length is 13 residues. V lost 1 base and J lost 10, with 13 bases in between. The germline CDR1 and CDR2 sequences are MGHRA and YSYEKL. The CDR3: CASSQVATNGAFF. DNA of the CDR3: TGCGCCAGCAGCCAAGTAGCCACGAATGGAGCTTTCTTT.

The rearrangement uses TRBV5-1 and TRBJ2-5; TRBD1 matches at 7 bases. Germline V gene sequence: CDR1 SGHRS, CDR2 YFSETQ. Trimming took 5 bases from V and 4 from J; bases not matched to a gene: 8. This CDR3 has 14 residues. As DNA, the CDR3 is TGCGCCAGCAGACTTAGACAGGGCACAGAGACCCAGTACTTC. Protein product: CASRLRQGTETQYF.

CDR3 sequence: CASSARTGGVGGANVLTF. The CDR3 DNA is TGTGCCAGCTCAGCGAGGACAGGGGGAGTCGGTGGGGCCAACGTCCTGACTTTC. The chain combines TRBV18 with TRBJ2-6; TRBD1 agrees at 10 bases. V lost 5 bases and J lost 3; bases outside the gene matches: 10. Germline V gene data show CDR1 as KGHSH and CDR2 as LQKENI. The length of the CDR3 is 18 residues.

This chain connects TRBV3-1 (or the pseudogene TRBV3-2) to TRBJ2-3; 9 bases fit TRBD2. With V trimmed by 0 bases and J by 9 bases, 7 bases remained unmatched. This CDR3 contains 15 residues. Germline V gives CDR1 LGHDT, CDR2 YNNKEL (reference sequence). In nucleotides, the CDR3 is TGTGCCAGCAGCCAAGATAGCAGCGGGGGGCTCACGCAGTATTTT. Protein sequence: CASSQDSSGGLTQYF.

V and J are TRBV29-1 and TRBJ2-1; 8 bases match TRBD2. V shed 2 bases, J shed 6 bases, and the junction held 9 bases outside the gene matches. Germline CDR1 SQVTM, CDR2 ANQGSEA. The CDR3 consists of 15 residues. CDR3 in amino acids: CSVESTGGLFNEQFF. The CDR3 bases are TGCAGCGTTGAAAGTACGGGGGGGCTCTTCAATGAGCAGTTCTTC.

This chain connects TRBV19 to TRBJ2-2; 8 positions match TRBD2. Germline values: CDR1 LNHDA, CDR2 SQIVND (reference sequence). Trimming removed 4 bases from V and 1 base from J; junction bases left unmatched: 5. The CDR3 is 16 amino acids. Here the CDR3 reads CASSTGLAENTGELFF. CDR3 DNA sequence: TGTGCCAGTAGTACAGGACTAGCCGAGAACACCGGGGAGCTGTTTTTT.

The V gene is TRBV19, the J gene TRBJ1-2, with D hard to call. V lost 5 bases to trimming and J lost 0 bases, with 13 bases between them. Germline V CDR1 and CDR2: LNHDA, SQIVND (reference sequence). The CDR3 sequence is 15 residues long. The chain's CDR3 is CASSPPQRSNYGYTF. DNA of the CDR3: TGTGCCAGTAGTCCGCCTCAGAGATCTAACTATGGCTACACCTTC. The entire variable domain, with the rest obtained from reference TRBV19 and TRBJ1-2, is as follows: DGGITQSPKYLFRKEGQNVTLSCEQNLNHDAMYWYRQDPGQGLRLIYYSQIVNDFQKGDIAEGYSVSREKKESFPLTVTSAQKNPTAFYLCASSPPQRSNYGYTFGSGTRLTVV.

J is TRBJ1-3 and V is TRBV5-1; D is uncertain. From germline, CDR1 is SGHRS and CDR2 YFSETQ. This CDR3 region has 16 residues. V gave up 4 bases and J gave up 0 bases, with 14 bases separating them. CDR3 DNA sequence: TGCGCCAGCAGCCTTGGCAGTCTTCTCTCTGGAAACACCATATATTTT. This translates into CASSLGSLLSGNTIYF.

In its sample, this clone was seen once. V gene TRBV5-1 combines with J gene TRBJ2-3; the match to TRBD1 covers 10 bases. Germline V gene lookup returns CDR1 SGHRS and CDR2 YFSETQ. J was trimmed by 5 bases and V by 4 bases; bases with no gene match: 13. The CDR3 has 17 residues. This CDR3 reads CASSRPVGQGLGDTQYF. The CDR3, as DNA: TGCGCCAGCAGCCGACCCGTGGGACAGGGGCTGGGAGATACGCAGTATTTT.